What follows are 31 T cell receptor beta chains derived from one specimen sequenced in a study of technical replicates of blood from several donors. Only in-frame clones appear in the TCRdb table, and some are missing; sequencing was by immunoSEQ multiplex PCR. The sample lists 55,000 to 65,000 clones, 65% to 90% occurring once. What was sequenced was PBMCs. These receptors came from a human donor in good health. Some clones in this sample may be carry-over from other donors' samples.

The chain carries TRBV9 and TRBJ2-7, with 8 bases aligning to TRBD1. The CDR3 spans 15 residues. The V gene's germline CDR1 is SGDLS and CDR2 YYNGEE. V trimming: 2 bases; J trimming: 2 bases; junction bases outside the gene matches: 6. CDR3 protein: CASSVAGTGTYEQYF. CDR3 in DNA: TGTGCCAGCAGCGTGGCCGGGACAGGTACCTACGAGCAGTACTTC.

This clone appeared once. The chain has TRBV11-2 and TRBJ2-3, with a possible D match to TRBD1 (5 bases). Trimming pared 5 bases from V and 5 bases from J, leaving 17 bases between. The CDR3 is 15 residues long. Per germline, CDR1 SGHAT and CDR2 FQNNGV. The CDR3 DNA reads as TGTGCCAGCAGCCCCCCGGGCAGGGTCGTAGATACGCAGTATTTT. It specifies CASSPPGRVVDTQYF. The full variable domain, completed using reference TRBV11-2 and TRBJ2-3, is EAGVAQSPRYKIIEKRQSVAFWCNPISGHATLYWYQQILGQGPKLLIQFQNNGVVDDSQLPKDRFSAERLKGVDSTLKIQPAKLEDSAVYLCASSPPGRVVDTQYFGPGTRLTVL.

This chain uses TRBV11-3 with TRBJ2-7; weak D call: TRBD1 (5 bases). With 1 base removed from V and 6 bases from J, the gap between germline ends came to 7 bases. The CDR3 is made up of 12 amino acids. Germline V lookup: CDR1 SGHNT, CDR2 YENEEA. This CDR3 is CASSLGTGEQYF. CDR3 DNA sequence: TGTGCCAGCAGCTTAGGAACAGGCGAGCAGTACTTC. Based on the CDR3 plus reference TRBV11-3 and TRBJ2-7, the full variable domain is EAGVVQSPRYKIIEKKQPVAFWCNPISGHNTLYWYLQNLGQGPELLIRYENEEAVDDSQLPKDRFSAERLKGVDSTLKIQPAELGDSAVYLCASSLGTGEQYFGPGTRLTVT.

The CDR3 sequence: CASSLETGATGELFF. In nucleotides, the CDR3 is TGCGCCAGCAGCTTAGAGACAGGGGCCACCGGGGAGCTGTTTTTT. The genes are TRBV5-1 and TRBJ2-2, with 8 bases lining up with TRBD1. This CDR3 has 15 amino acids. The J segment lost 4 bases and the V segment lost 2 bases, leaving 4 bases of the junction unmatched. The V gene's germline CDR1 is SGHRS and CDR2 YFSETQ.

This clone was counted a single time. The chain combines TRBV19 with TRBJ2-6; a possible D gene is TRBD1 (5 bases). This CDR3 is built from 14 residues. V lost 2 bases, J lost 5 bases, and 7 bases lay in between. The germline gives CDR1 LNHDA, CDR2 SQIVND (reference sequence). The CDR3 DNA reads as TGTGCCAGTAGTATACCAGGGTGGGCCAACGTCCTGACTTTC. Residues: CASSIPGWANVLTF.

CDR3 sequence reads: CATSNPGLAGGFEQYF. CDR3 in DNA: TGTGCCACCAGCAACCCCGGACTAGCGGGAGGGTTCGAGCAGTACTTC. V gene TRBV15 combines with J gene TRBJ2-7; 15 nucleotides line up with TRBD2. J gave up 6 bases and V 4 bases, and 7 bases lay outside the gene matches. The V gene's germline CDR1 is LNHNV and CDR2 YYDKDF (reference sequence). The CDR3 contains 16 residues.

J is TRBJ2-3 and V is TRBV5-1, with 8 positions matching TRBD2. Germline CDR1 and CDR2: SGHRS and YFSETQ. The CDR3 runs to 15 residues. V was clipped by 4 bases and J by 5 bases; unmatched bases: 9. The CDR3 region is CASSRGGRTQDTQYF. Written as DNA, the CDR3 is TGCGCCAGCAGCCGGGGGGGACGGACCCAAGATACGCAGTATTTT.

This chain links TRBV6-1 with TRBJ1-3; 7 bases are a match to TRBD1. The CDR3 loop spans 15 amino acids. Germline V gene lookup returns CDR1 MNHNS and CDR2 SASEGT. V shed 1 base and J 5 bases; nucleotides not matched to a gene: 5. This chain's CDR3 is CASSEGQGVRNTIYF. The CDR3, as DNA: TGTGCCAGCAGTGAAGGACAGGGAGTACGAAACACCATATATTTT.

The chain recombines TRBV6-1 with TRBJ2-7; D gene ambiguous. This CDR3 is 15 amino acids long. The V and J ends lost 3 bases and 2 bases respectively, with 14 bases between them. Germline CDR1 MNHNS, CDR2 SASEGT. This CDR3 is CASSDLPQSPYEQYF. As DNA, the CDR3 is TGTGCCAGCAGTGACCTGCCCCAGTCTCCCTACGAGCAGTACTTC.

V usage is TRBV7-8 and J usage is TRBJ2-2, with 15 bases identical to TRBD2. Germline CDR1 reads SGHVS; CDR2 reads FQNEAQ. V lost 5 bases, J lost 4 bases, and 2 bases stayed unmatched. This CDR3 is 16 amino acids long. This CDR3 is CASSRGLAGGTGELFF. In DNA form, the CDR3 reads TGTGCCAGCAGCCGGGGACTAGCGGGGGGCACCGGGGAGCTGTTTTTT.

The V and J genes are TRBV4-1 and TRBJ2-1; D is uncertain. Trimming pared 0 bases from V and 3 bases from J, leaving 9 bases between. There are 15 residues in the CDR3. Looked up from germline, CDR1 is MGHRA and CDR2 is YSYEKL. The CDR3: CASSQDLRGYNEQFF. The CDR3 DNA is TGCGCCAGCAGCCAAGATTTGCGAGGCTACAATGAGCAGTTCTTC.

The rearrangement joins TRBV15 to TRBJ1-6; D perhaps matches TRBD1 (6 bases). This CDR3 has 15 residues. The germline V gene has CDR1 LNHNV and CDR2 YYDKDF (reference sequence). Trimming took off 0 bases at V and 7 bases at J, with 10 bases between the two ends. The chain's CDR3 is CATSRDPGANSPLHF. The CDR3 DNA is TGTGCCACCAGCAGAGATCCAGGGGCGAATTCACCCCTCCACTTT.

DNA of the CDR3: TGTGCCAGCAGCCGGTTAATGTTAGCGGGACGCTCCGGGGAGCTGTTTTTT. Protein sequence: CASSRLMLAGRSGELFF. The V gene is TRBV7-8, the J gene TRBJ2-2, with 8 bases that match TRBD2. Per germline, CDR1 SGHVS and CDR2 FQNEAQ. The ends lost 5 bases at V and 6 bases at J; junction bases unmatched: 14. This CDR3 has 17 residues.

V and J are TRBV7-8 and TRBJ2-2, with TRBD2 matching 11 bases. CDR1 and CDR2 (germline): SGHVS, FQNEAQ. V shed 2 bases and J 4 bases; nucleotides not matched to a gene: 3. The CDR3 covers 16 residues. This chain's CDR3 is CASSLTSGSGTGELFF. Here the CDR3 DNA reads TGTGCCAGCAGCTTAACTAGCGGGAGCGGCACCGGGGAGCTGTTTTTT.

J is TRBJ1-1 and V is TRBV6-5; 7 bases align to TRBD1. CDR1 is MNHEY, CDR2 SVGAGI, per germline. The CDR3 runs 13 residues. The junction had 8 bases not matched to a gene; V was cut back by 4 bases and J by 9 bases. The chain's CDR3 is CASSLGQDFQAFF. The CDR3 DNA reads TGTGCCAGCAGTTTAGGACAGGACTTTCAAGCTTTCTTT.

This chain joins TRBV5-6 and TRBJ1-2; 8 bases are shared with TRBD1. J gave up 6 bases and V 0 bases, and 1 base lay outside the gene matches. The CDR3 consists of 13 residues. Germline CDR1 is SGHDT and CDR2 is YYEEEE. Written as DNA, the CDR3 is TGTGCCAGCAGCTTGGGGACAGGGAATGGCTACACCTTC. Translated, it gives CASSLGTGNGYTF.

The chain employs TRBV7-3 and TRBJ2-3, with TRBD2 matching over 11 bases. This CDR3 spans 18 amino acids. Trimming at V came to 1 base and at J to 0 bases, leaving 6 bases not matched to a gene. Germline V gene sequence: CDR1 SGHTA, CDR2 FQGTGA. The CDR3 spells CASSLKGTSGTSTDTQYF. CDR3 nucleotides: TGTGCCAGCAGCTTAAAGGGGACTAGCGGTACTAGCACAGATACGCAGTATTTT.

The chain joins TRBV29-1 to TRBJ2-3, with 9 bases fitting TRBD2. CDR3 size: 14 residues. Germline V gene lookup returns CDR1 SQVTM and CDR2 ANQGSEA. The ends lost 6 bases at V and 0 bases at J; junction bases unmatched: 4. The chain's CDR3 is CSVRTSASTDTQYF. Written as DNA, the CDR3 is TGCAGCGTCCGGACTAGCGCAAGCACAGATACGCAGTATTTT.

The chain uses TRBV25-1 and TRBJ1-6; the match to TRBD1 covers 7 bases. The CDR3 runs 14 residues. Trimming at V came to 6 bases and at J to 4 bases, leaving 3 bases not matched to a gene. Per the germline V gene, CDR1 is MGHDK and CDR2 is SYGVNS. The CDR3 nucleotides are TGTGCCAGCAGACCGACAGGGTATAATTCACCCCTCCACTTT. It specifies CASRPTGYNSPLHF.

The CDR3 DNA reads as TGCGCCAGCAGCTTGGAATCAGGGAAATACGAGCAGTACTTC. It yields the protein CASSLESGKYEQYF. The genes are TRBV5-1 and TRBJ2-7; a possible D gene is TRBD1 (5 bases). Trimming took 0 bases from V and 4 from J, leaving 11 bases between them. Germline loops: CDR1 SGHRS, CDR2 YFSETQ. This CDR3 spans 14 amino acids.

The chain uses TRBV7-9 and TRBJ2-1; 10 bases map to TRBD1. Trimming took 5 bases from V and 7 from J; bases not matched to a gene: 5. This CDR3 comprises 14 residues. Germline CDR1 is SEHNR and CDR2 is FQNEAQ (reference sequence). The CDR3 bases are TGTGCCAGCAGCCGCGGACAGGGGGGGAATGAGCAGTTCTTC. The encoded protein is CASSRGQGGNEQFF.

The gene calls are TRBV4-1 and TRBJ2-2; D remains unclear. The germline V gene has CDR1 MGHRA and CDR2 YSYEKL. Deletions cut 7 bases from V and 2 bases from J, with 11 bases between. The CDR3 is 14 residues long. The CDR3 DNA sequence: TGCGCCAGCATACGTGCGCCAAACACCGGGGAGCTGTTTTTT. Amino acid sequence: CASIRAPNTGELFF.

This chain joins TRBV6-6 and TRBJ2-5, with 9 bases identical to TRBD1. The CDR3 has 15 amino acids. The trim removed 3 bases at V and 2 bases at J, leaving 4 bases unmatched. CDR1 and CDR2 (germline): MNHNY, SVGAGI (reference sequence). CDR3 in DNA: TGTGCCAGCAGTTATTTGGGGACAGGGCAAGAGACCCAGTACTTC. This gives the protein CASSYLGTGQETQYF.

The chain couples TRBV6-4 to TRBJ2-7, with 9 bases matching TRBD2. V lost 0 bases, J lost 3 bases, and 15 bases stayed unmatched. CDR1 and CDR2 from the germline V gene are MRHNA and SNTAGT. The CDR3 has 19 residues. The chain's CDR3 is CASSDSPFQGSGSFYEQYF. As DNA, the CDR3 is TGTGCCAGCAGTGACTCCCCTTTCCAAGGTAGCGGGAGTTTCTACGAGCAGTACTTC.

This chain joins TRBV11-2 and TRBJ1-1; TRBD1 agrees at 7 bases. Germline V CDR1 and CDR2: SGHAT, FQNNGV. The CDR3 totals 14 residues. With 5 bases clipped from V and 6 bases from J, the junction kept 9 bases outside the gene matches. CDR3: CASSPQTGRAEAFF. In DNA form, the CDR3 reads TGTGCCAGCAGCCCTCAGACAGGGCGGGCTGAAGCTTTCTTT.

This sequence joins TRBV10-3 and TRBJ1-1, with 7 bases aligning to TRBD1. The CDR3 length is 13 residues. The J segment lost 11 bases and the V segment lost 4 bases, leaving 10 bases of the junction unmatched. CDR1 is ENHRY, CDR2 SYGVKD, per germline. The CDR3 bases are TGTGCCATCAGTGCTGAAAGACAGGGTGAGGCTTTCTTT. It translates to CAISAERQGEAFF.

This chain uses TRBV21-1 with TRBJ1-1; the listed D gene, TRBD1, was not tested against the DNA. TRBV21-1 is assigned pseudogene status. The length of the CDR3 is 13 residues. The CDR3 coding sequence is TGTGCCAGCCTAACAGGGCCGTGCACTGAAGCTTTCTTT. It codes for CASLTGPCTEAFF.

This chain uses TRBV7-3 with TRBJ2-2, with 10 bases matching TRBD2. This CDR3 comprises 14 residues. CDR1 and CDR2 (germline): SGHTA, FQGTGA. V trimming: 2 bases; J trimming: 6 bases; junction bases outside the gene matches: 0. CDR3 protein: CASSLGTSAGELFF. The CDR3 DNA follows: TGTGCCAGCAGCTTAGGGACTAGCGCCGGGGAGCTGTTTTTT.

V and J are TRBV7-3 and TRBJ2-3, with a weak D call TRBD2 (5 bases). Trimming stripped 3 bases from V and 3 bases from J, with 13 bases between. Germline lookup yields CDR1 SGHTA and CDR2 FQGTGA. This CDR3 is 15 amino acids long. CDR3 residues: CASSLSGRRTDTQYF. The DNA for the CDR3 is TGTGCCAGCAGCTTGAGCGGCAGGAGGACAGATACGCAGTATTTT. Full variable domain (remainder filled in from reference TRBV7-3 and TRBJ2-3): GAGVSQTPSNKVTEKGKYVELRCDPISGHTALYWYRQSLGQGPEFLIYFQGTGAADDSGLPNDRFFAVRPEGSVSTLKIQRTERGDSAVYLCASSLSGRRTDTQYFGPGTRLTVL.

The chain links TRBV7-2 to TRBJ2-4; 12 nucleotides line up with TRBD2. This CDR3 comprises 19 residues. The germline CDR1 and CDR2 sequences are SGHTA and FQGNSA. J was trimmed by 2 bases and V by 1 base; bases with no gene match: 9. The CDR3, as DNA: TGTGCCAGCAGCTTAGTAGTCCTAGCGGGAGGGGATCCCAAAAACATTCAGTACTTC. Translated, it gives CASSLVVLAGGDPKNIQYF. The full variable domain, completed using reference TRBV7-2 and TRBJ2-4, is GAGVSQSPSNKVTEKGKDVELRCDPISGHTALYWYRQSLGQGLEFLIYFQGNSAPDKSGLPSDRFSAERTGGSVSTLTIQRTQQEDSAVYLCASSLVVLAGGDPKNIQYFGAGTRLSVL.

This sequence joins TRBV2 and TRBJ1-1, with TRBD1 identical over 7 bases. Germline V gene data show CDR1 as SNHLY and CDR2 as FYNNEI. This CDR3 is 16 amino acids long. V dropped 7 bases and J dropped 7; count of bases not matched to a gene: 18. The CDR3 DNA reads as TGTGCCAGCACCTTATCATCTACAGGGGCCCCAAGTGAAGCTTTCTTT. It is translated as CASTLSSTGAPSEAFF.